The 25 T cell receptor beta chains reported below all come from one sample, sequenced in a study of technical replicates of blood from a handful of donors. Clones were sequenced by immunoSEQ multiplex PCR, and TCRdb holds only the in-frame ones, with some missing. This table holds 90,000 or so clones, approximately 95% found once. The sequencing input was T cells isolated from PBMCs. The receptors stem from a human donor in good health.

The chain links TRBV10-1 to TRBJ2-7; 8 positions match TRBD2. J lost 5 bases, V lost 3 bases, and 9 bases had no gene match. This CDR3 has 15 residues. Germline CDR1 and CDR2: WNHNN and SYGVQD (reference sequence). The DNA for the CDR3 is TGCGCCAGCAGTGACGGTTCTAGCGGGTATCACGAGCAGTACTTC. Protein sequence: CASSDGSSGYHEQYF.

The J gene is TRBJ2-5, the V gene TRBV9; 7 bases are shared with TRBD2. The length of the CDR3 is 13 residues. Germline CDR1 is SGDLS and CDR2 is YYNGEE. J lost 4 bases, V lost 3 bases, and 3 bases had no gene match. This CDR3 is CASSEGLPETQYF. The CDR3 DNA follows: TGTGCCAGCAGCGAGGGACTACCAGAGACCCAGTACTTC.

V and J are TRBV30 and TRBJ2-7; no clear D. TRBJ2-5 explains the end of the DNA better; the J call may be wrong. This CDR3 is built from 13 residues. In germline, CDR1 is GTSNPN, CDR2 SVGIG (reference sequence). As DNA, the CDR3 is TGTGCCTGGAGTGTACTCACAGAAGAGACCCAGTACTTC. It is translated as CAWSVLTEETQYF.

The V call is TRBV28, the J call TRBJ1-5; D might be TRBD1 (5 bases). The length of the CDR3 is 13 residues. CDR1 is MDHEN and CDR2 is SYDVKM in the germline V gene. The ends were cut back, 6 bases at V and 7 bases at J, with 13 bases in the middle. This chain's CDR3 is CASRRGHYQPQHF. The CDR3 coding sequence is TGTGCCAGCAGGCGAGGACATTACCAGCCCCAGCATTTT.

In this sample, this clone turned up once. The chain recombines TRBV7-9 with TRBJ2-7; 9 nucleotides agree with TRBD2. Germline V gene lookup returns CDR1 SEHNR and CDR2 FQNEAQ (reference sequence). The CDR3 has 16 residues. Trimming removed 4 bases from V and 3 bases from J; junction bases left unmatched: 10. CDR3 loop: CASSSYSGRDYYEQYF. The CDR3 nucleotides read TGTGCCAGCAGCTCTTATAGCGGGAGAGATTACTACGAGCAGTACTTC.

This chain uses TRBV7-9 with TRBJ2-7; 8 nucleotides agree with TRBD1. Trimming at V came to 4 bases and at J to 3 bases, leaving 8 bases not matched to a gene. The CDR3 consists of 15 residues. From germline, CDR1 is SEHNR and CDR2 FQNEAQ (reference sequence). CDR3 coding DNA: TGTGCCAGCAGCTCATACAGGGGGACCAGCTACGAGCAGTACTTC. It translates to CASSSYRGTSYEQYF.

The V call is TRBV6-5, the J call TRBJ2-5; possible D gene TRBD2, 6 bases. Trimming took 3 bases from V and 5 from J, leaving 13 bases between them. This CDR3 has 14 residues. The germline gives CDR1 MNHEY, CDR2 SVGAGI. The CDR3 here is CASSYMEGAETQYF. For the CDR3, the DNA is TGTGCCAGCAGTTATATGGAGGGCGCGGAGACCCAGTACTTC.

The V gene is TRBV25-1, the J gene TRBJ2-1, with 9 bases lining up with TRBD2. Trimming took 5 bases from V and 9 from J; bases not matched to a gene: 8. Germline loops: CDR1 MGHDK, CDR2 SYGVNS. The CDR3 is 14 amino acids. The CDR3: CASSWGGRASEQFF. For the CDR3, the DNA is TGTGCCAGCAGTTGGGGCGGGAGGGCCAGTGAGCAGTTCTTC.

This chain connects TRBV7-9 to TRBJ2-1; TRBD1 matches 7 bases. Germline trimming cut 6 bases from V and 11 bases from J; bases unmatched to any gene: 16. In germline, CDR1 is SEHNR, CDR2 FQNEAQ (reference sequence). This CDR3 contains 15 residues. The DNA for the CDR3 is TGTGCCAGCAGTCCCCGGGACAGAACTCTAGTGAAGCAGTTCTTC. Its protein is CASSPRDRTLVKQFF.

The CDR3 coding sequence is TGCGCCAGCACCATGTCGGGAGGGGTGACTGAAGCTTTCTTT. Protein product: CASTMSGGVTEAFF. The rearrangement links TRBV5-1 to TRBJ1-1, with a weak D call TRBD1 (5 bases). V shed 6 bases and J shed 5 bases, with 17 bases lying between them. Germline V CDR1 and CDR2: SGHRS, YFSETQ. The CDR3 extends over 14 amino acids.

The gene calls are TRBV27 and TRBJ2-7; 9 bases fit TRBD1. Looked up from germline, CDR1 is MNHEY and CDR2 is SMNVEV (reference sequence). V trimming: 5 bases; J trimming: 4 bases; junction bases outside the gene matches: 9. The CDR3 runs 15 residues. CDR3 sequence (DNA): TGTGCCAGCAGTCAGCTACAGGGGGCTTTATACGAGCAGTACTTC. Translation gives CASSQLQGALYEQYF.

The chain couples TRBV5-1 to TRBJ2-2; D is unresolved. Germline V gene data show CDR1 as SGHRS and CDR2 as YFSETQ. Between the trimmed V and J ends, which lost 0 bases and 1 base, there was a span of 7 bases. There are 15 residues in the CDR3. For the CDR3, the DNA is TGCGCCAGCAGCTTGGACAGAGTGAACACCGGGGAGCTGTTTTTT. Translating gives CASSLDRVNTGELFF. The whole variable domain, remainder taken from reference TRBV5-1 and TRBJ2-2, is KAGVTQTPRYLIKTRGQQVTLSCSPISGHRSVSWYQQTPGQGLQFLFEYFSETQRNKGNFPGRFSGRQFSNSRSEMNVSTLELGDSALYLCASSLDRVNTGELFFGEGSRLTVL.

The J gene is TRBJ2-3, the V gene TRBV27; unclear D gene. Trimming shortened V by 3 bases and J by 4 bases, and 8 bases separated the two germline ends. The CDR3 covers 13 residues. Per germline, CDR1 MNHEY and CDR2 SMNVEV (reference sequence). This chain's CDR3 is CASSFYRADTQYF. CDR3 bases: TGTGCCAGCAGTTTTTACCGGGCAGATACGCAGTATTTT.

The CDR3 protein is CASSQDPTGLYEQYF. Here the CDR3 DNA reads TGCGCCAGCAGCCAAGATCCCACAGGGCTCTACGAGCAGTACTTC. J is TRBJ2-7 and V is TRBV4-3; possibly TRBD1 for D (6 bases). V was trimmed by 0 bases and J by 3 bases, leaving 12 bases between them. Germline V gene lookup returns CDR1 LGHNA and CDR2 YSLEER. This CDR3 has 15 residues.

The genes are TRBV13 and TRBJ1-2; D remains ambiguous. V lost 4 bases to trimming and J lost 1 base, with 7 bases between them. This CDR3 is 13 amino acids long. The germline gives CDR1 PRHDT, CDR2 FYEKMQ (reference sequence). This chain's CDR3 is CASSSQDNYGYTF. Here the CDR3 DNA reads TGTGCCAGCAGCTCTCAGGATAACTATGGCTACACCTTC.

The V call is TRBV19, the J call TRBJ2-7, with 8 bases matching TRBD2. V trimming: 8 bases; J trimming: 7 bases; junction bases outside the gene matches: 10. CDR1 and CDR2 from the germline V gene are LNHDA and SQIVND (reference sequence). This CDR3 has 13 residues. CDR3 DNA: TGTGCCAGTGCAGCAATCCCGGGGGGGGAGCAGTACTTC. Translating gives CASAAIPGGEQYF.

The chain carries TRBV4-1 and TRBJ2-7; a possible D gene is TRBD2 (6 bases). The CDR3 has 15 amino acids. Per germline, CDR1 MGHRA and CDR2 YSYEKL. V lost 2 bases to trimming and J lost 0 bases, with 11 bases between them. CDR3 coding DNA: TGCGCCAGCAGCCAACTAGCGTCGAGCTCCTACGAGCAGTACTTC. It yields the protein CASSQLASSSYEQYF.

Points on this clone: At the DNA level, this CDR3 is encoded by other sequences in the same sample as well. V gene TRBV6-5 combines with J gene TRBJ1-4; 9 positions match TRBD1. The CDR3 consists of 15 residues. With 3 bases clipped from V and 8 bases from J, the junction kept 7 bases outside the gene matches. Per the germline V gene, CDR1 is MNHEY and CDR2 is SVGAGI. The CDR3 loop is CASSYSGTGREKLFF. The CDR3 region has the DNA TGTGCCAGCAGTTATTCCGGGACAGGGAGAGAAAAACTGTTTTTT.

The V gene is TRBV28, the J gene TRBJ1-2; D is uncertain. The CDR3 length is 12 residues. Germline V gene lookup returns CDR1 MDHEN and CDR2 SYDVKM. The V gene lost 8 bases and the J gene lost 8 bases, with 15 bases spanning the gap. The CDR3 here is CASGPPSQGYTF. The CDR3 DNA sequence: TGTGCCAGCGGCCCCCCATCACAGGGCTACACCTTC.

The chain recombines TRBV5-1 with TRBJ1-1, with TRBD1 identical over 8 bases. Germline-derived CDR1 and CDR2 are SGHRS and YFSETQ. Trimming took 1 base from V and 0 from J; bases not matched to a gene: 2. The CDR3 totals 15 residues. The CDR3 loop reads CASSLLTGVNTEAFF. CDR3 coding DNA: TGCGCCAGCAGCTTGTTGACAGGGGTGAACACTGAAGCTTTCTTT.

The chain employs TRBV27 and TRBJ1-1; 7 bases map to TRBD1. Germline-derived CDR1 and CDR2 are MNHEY and SMNVEV (reference sequence). The V and J ends lost 5 bases and 1 base, in that order; junction bases with no gene match: 4. The CDR3 has 14 residues. CDR3 DNA: TGTGCCAGCAGTCCCAGGGGGTCGAACACTGAAGCTTTCTTT. Encoded protein: CASSPRGSNTEAFF.

A single count supports this clone. The gene calls are TRBV4-1 and TRBJ1-2, with D maybe TRBD1 (6 bases). The ends were cut back, 0 bases at V and 7 bases at J, with 12 bases in the middle. The CDR3 contains 14 residues. Germline lookup yields CDR1 MGHRA and CDR2 YSYEKL. In DNA form, the CDR3 reads TGCGCCAGCAGCCAAGATCGACAGGACTGTGGCTACACCTTC. This gives the protein CASSQDRQDCGYTF.

V usage is TRBV7-2 and J usage is TRBJ2-7; 8 nucleotides match TRBD1. The CDR3 runs 15 residues. Germline trimming cut 2 bases from V and 3 bases from J; bases unmatched to any gene: 6. Germline V lookup: CDR1 SGHTA, CDR2 FQGNSA. The CDR3: CASSLTGGQVYEQYF. The CDR3 bases are TGTGCCAGCAGCTTAACAGGGGGACAGGTCTACGAGCAGTACTTC.

This sequence joins TRBV4-3 and TRBJ2-1; 9 nucleotides line up with TRBD2. CDR1 is LGHNA, CDR2 YSLEER, per germline. The CDR3 covers 16 residues. V lost 0 bases, J lost 5 bases, and 5 bases stayed unmatched. CDR3 sequence (DNA): TGCGCCAGCAGCCAAGATCTCCCTAGCGGGAACAATGAGCAGTTCTTC. It yields the protein CASSQDLPSGNNEQFF.

This chain uses TRBV2 with TRBJ2-5, with a tentative D call TRBD1 (6 bases). The V and J ends lost 7 bases and 6 bases respectively, with 18 bases between them. Germline CDR1 is SNHLY and CDR2 is FYNNEI. This CDR3 is 14 amino acids long. CDR3 sequence reads: CASTDGAGVKTQYF. In DNA, the CDR3 is TGTGCCAGCACAGACGGGGCAGGGGTGAAGACCCAGTACTTC.